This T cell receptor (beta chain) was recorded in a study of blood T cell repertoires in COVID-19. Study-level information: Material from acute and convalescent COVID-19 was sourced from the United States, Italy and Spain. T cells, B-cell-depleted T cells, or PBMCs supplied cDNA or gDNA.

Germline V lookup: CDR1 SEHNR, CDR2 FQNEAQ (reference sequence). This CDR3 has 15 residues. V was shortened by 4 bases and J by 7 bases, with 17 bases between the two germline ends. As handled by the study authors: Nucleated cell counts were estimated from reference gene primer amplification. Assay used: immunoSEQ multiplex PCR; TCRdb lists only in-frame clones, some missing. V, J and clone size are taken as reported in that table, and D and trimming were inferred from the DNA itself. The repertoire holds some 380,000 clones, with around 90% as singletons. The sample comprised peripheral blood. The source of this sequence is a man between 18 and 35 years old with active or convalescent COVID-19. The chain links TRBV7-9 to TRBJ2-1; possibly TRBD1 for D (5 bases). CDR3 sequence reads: CASSSDPGAFNEQFF. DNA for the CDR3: TGTGCCAGCAGCTCCGACCCTGGGGCATTTAATGAGCAGTTCTTC.